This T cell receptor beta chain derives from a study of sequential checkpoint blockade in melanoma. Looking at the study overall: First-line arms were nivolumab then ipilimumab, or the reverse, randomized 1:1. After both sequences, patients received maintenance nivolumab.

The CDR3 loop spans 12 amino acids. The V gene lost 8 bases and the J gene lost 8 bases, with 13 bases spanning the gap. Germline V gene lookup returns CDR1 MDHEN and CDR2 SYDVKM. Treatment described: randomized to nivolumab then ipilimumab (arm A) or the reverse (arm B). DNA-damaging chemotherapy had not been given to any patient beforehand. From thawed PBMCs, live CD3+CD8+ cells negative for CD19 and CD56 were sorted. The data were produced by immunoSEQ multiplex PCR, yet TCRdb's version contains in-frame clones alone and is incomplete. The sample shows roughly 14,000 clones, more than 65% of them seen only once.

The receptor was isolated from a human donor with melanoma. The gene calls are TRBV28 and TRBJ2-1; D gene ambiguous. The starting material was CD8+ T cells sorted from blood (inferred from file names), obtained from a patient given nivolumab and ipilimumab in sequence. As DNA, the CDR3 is TGTGCCAGCGCCCAGATTACCGATGAGCAGTTCTTC. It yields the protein CASAQITDEQFF. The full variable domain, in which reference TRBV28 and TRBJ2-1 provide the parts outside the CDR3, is DVKVTQSSRYLVKRTGEKVFLECVQDMDHENMFWYRQDPGLGLRLIYFSYDVKMKEKGDIPEGYSVSREKKERFSLILESASTNQTSMYLCASAQITDEQFFGPGTRLTVL.